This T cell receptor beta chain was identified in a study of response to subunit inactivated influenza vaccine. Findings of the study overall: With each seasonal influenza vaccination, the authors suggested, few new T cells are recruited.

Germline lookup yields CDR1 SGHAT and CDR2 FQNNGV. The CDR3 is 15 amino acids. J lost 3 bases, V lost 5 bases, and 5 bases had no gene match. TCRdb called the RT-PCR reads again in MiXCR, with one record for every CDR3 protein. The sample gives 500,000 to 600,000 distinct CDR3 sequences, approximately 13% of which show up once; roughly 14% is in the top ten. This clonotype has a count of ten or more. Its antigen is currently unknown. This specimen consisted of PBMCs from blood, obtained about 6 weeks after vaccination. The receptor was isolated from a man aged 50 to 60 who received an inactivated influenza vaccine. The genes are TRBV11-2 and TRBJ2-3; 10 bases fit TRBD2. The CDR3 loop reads CASSPRAGGTDTQYF. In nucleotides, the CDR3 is TGTGCCAGCAGCCCTCGAGCGGGGGGGACAGATACGCAGTATTTT.